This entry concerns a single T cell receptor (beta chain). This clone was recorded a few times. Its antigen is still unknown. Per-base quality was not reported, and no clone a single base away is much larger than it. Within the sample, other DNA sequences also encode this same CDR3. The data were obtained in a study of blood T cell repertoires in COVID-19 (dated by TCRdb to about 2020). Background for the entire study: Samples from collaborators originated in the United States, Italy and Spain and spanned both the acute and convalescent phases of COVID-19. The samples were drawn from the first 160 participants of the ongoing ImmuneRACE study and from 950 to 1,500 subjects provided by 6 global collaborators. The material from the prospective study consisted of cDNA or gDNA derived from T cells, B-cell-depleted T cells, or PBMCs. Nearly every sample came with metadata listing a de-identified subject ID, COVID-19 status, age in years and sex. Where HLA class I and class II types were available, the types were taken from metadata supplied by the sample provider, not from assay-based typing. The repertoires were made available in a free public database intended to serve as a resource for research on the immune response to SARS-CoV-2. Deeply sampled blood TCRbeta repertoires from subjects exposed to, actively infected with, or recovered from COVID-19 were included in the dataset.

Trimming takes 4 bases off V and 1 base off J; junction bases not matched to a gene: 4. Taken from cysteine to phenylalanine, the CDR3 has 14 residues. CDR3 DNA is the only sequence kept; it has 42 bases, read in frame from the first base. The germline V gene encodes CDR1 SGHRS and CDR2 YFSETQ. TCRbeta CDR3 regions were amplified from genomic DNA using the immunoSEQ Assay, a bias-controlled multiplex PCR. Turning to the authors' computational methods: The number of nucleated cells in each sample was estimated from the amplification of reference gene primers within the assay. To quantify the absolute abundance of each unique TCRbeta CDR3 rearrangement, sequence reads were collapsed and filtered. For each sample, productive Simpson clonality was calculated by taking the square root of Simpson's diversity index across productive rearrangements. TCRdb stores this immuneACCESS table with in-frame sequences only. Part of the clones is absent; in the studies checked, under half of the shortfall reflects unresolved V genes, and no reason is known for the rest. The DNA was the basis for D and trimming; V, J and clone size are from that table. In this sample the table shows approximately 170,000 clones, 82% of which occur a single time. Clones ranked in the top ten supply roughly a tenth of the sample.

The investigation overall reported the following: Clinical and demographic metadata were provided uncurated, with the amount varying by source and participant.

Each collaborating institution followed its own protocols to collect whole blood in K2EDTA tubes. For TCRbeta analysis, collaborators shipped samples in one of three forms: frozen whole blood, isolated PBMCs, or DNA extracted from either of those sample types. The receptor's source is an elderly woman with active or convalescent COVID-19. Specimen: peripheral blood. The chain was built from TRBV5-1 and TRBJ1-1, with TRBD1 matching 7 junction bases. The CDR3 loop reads CASSRDSQNTEAFF. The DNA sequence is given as TGCGCCAGCAGCCGGGACAGCCAGAACACTGAAGCTTTCTTT.